The T cell receptor (beta chain) described here comes from a study of T cell responses to AZD1222 COVID-19 vaccine. Repertoires were generated with immunoSEQ multiplex PCR, while TCRdb's copy carries only in-frame clones and drops some. Among over 110,000 clones listed, approximately 87% were seen once. The length of the CDR3 is 15 residues. V trimming: 3 bases; J trimming: 7 bases; junction bases outside the gene matches: 7. CDR1 and CDR2 (germline): GTSNPN, SVGIG (reference sequence). Findings and limits, study-wide: Regions 160-218 and 743-854 dominated among vaccine-associated CD4 TCRs spanning spike. Recipients of AZD1222 seropositive at baseline numbered only 6 or 7.

As concerns this clone: Its antigen is undetermined.

This chain uses TRBV30 with TRBJ2-3; 13 nucleotides line up with TRBD2. This TCR was recovered from an adult who received the AZD1222 COVID-19 vaccine. This specimen consisted of peripheral blood, obtained 28 days after the second AZD1222 dose. The CDR3 here is CAWSGLAGDVNTQYF. CDR3 coding DNA: TGTGCCTGGAGCGGACTAGCGGGGGACGTAAATACGCAGTATTTT. The whole variable domain, filled in from reference TRBV30 and TRBJ2-3, reads SQTIHQWPATLVQPVGSPLSLECTVEGTSNPNLYWYRQAAGRGLQLLFYSVGIGQISSEVPQNLSASRPQDRQFILSSKKLLLSDSGFYLCAWSGLAGDVNTQYFGPGTRLTVL.